This T cell receptor beta chain is drawn from a study of cytomegalovirus exposure and HLA in healthy donors. In the case of this clone: Its antigen is not known.

The PCR was carried out with 60 Vbeta primers and 13 Jbeta primers. TCRdb's copy holds only in-frame clones and misses some; the assay was immunoSEQ multiplex PCR. The sample shows roughly 100,000 clones, over 60% of them seen only once. Germline assignment: CDR1 MNHEY and CDR2 SMNVEV (reference sequence). CDR3 length: 14 amino acids. V lost 6 bases and J lost 5; bases outside the gene matches: 7. General study findings and limits: The authors reported that TCR beta sequences could predict HLA-A and HLA-B alleles. These predictions were accurate for most subjects in the first cohort. As confirmed in vitro, a few CMV-associated chains were specific for CMV antigens. Further analysis was carried out later, and it showed several of the most significant clusters appearing linked to common viral pathogens. It was reported in a later analysis that an Asian-associated ancestry cluster showed fewer N-insertions than the 666-donor mean.

This receptor was taken from a male donor in good health and CMV-seropositive. V and J are TRBV27 and TRBJ2-5; 9 bases line up with TRBD1. Sequenced sample: PBMCs. The CDR3 loop reads CASSEQGAKETQYF. The CDR3 region has the DNA TGTGCCAGCAGCGAACAGGGGGCGAAGGAGACCCAGTACTTC.